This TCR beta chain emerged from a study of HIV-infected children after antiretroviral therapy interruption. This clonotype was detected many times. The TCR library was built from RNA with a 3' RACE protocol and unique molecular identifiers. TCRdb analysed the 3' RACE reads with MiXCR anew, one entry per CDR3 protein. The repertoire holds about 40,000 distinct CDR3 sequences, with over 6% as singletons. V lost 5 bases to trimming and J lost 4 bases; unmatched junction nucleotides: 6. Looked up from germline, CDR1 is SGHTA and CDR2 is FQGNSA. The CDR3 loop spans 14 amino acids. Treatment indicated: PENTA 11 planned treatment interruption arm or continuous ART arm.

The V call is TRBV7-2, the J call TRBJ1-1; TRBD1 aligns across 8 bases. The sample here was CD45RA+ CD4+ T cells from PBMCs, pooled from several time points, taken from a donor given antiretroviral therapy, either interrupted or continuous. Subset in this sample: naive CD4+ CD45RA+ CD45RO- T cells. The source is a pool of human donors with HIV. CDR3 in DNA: TGTGCCAGCAGCGCACAGGGGGAGCTCACTGAAGCTTTCTTT. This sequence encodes CASSAQGELTEAFF. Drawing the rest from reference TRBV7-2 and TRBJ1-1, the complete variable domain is GAGVSQSPSNKVTEKGKDVELRCDPISGHTALYWYRQSLGQGLEFLIYFQGNSAPDKSGLPSDRFSAERTGGSVSTLTIQRTQQEDSAVYLCASSAQGELTEAFFGQGTRLTVV.